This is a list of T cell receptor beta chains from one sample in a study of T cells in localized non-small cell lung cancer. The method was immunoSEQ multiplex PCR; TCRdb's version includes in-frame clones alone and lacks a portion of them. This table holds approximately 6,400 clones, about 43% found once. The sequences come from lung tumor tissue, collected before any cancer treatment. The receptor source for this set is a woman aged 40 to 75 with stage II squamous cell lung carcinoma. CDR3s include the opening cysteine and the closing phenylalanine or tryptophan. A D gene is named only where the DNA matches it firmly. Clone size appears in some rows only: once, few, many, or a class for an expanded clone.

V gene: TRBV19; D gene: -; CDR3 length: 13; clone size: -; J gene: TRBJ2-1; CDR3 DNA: TGTGCCAGCGTAAGCCAGAAGTACAATGAGCAGTTCTTC; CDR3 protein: CASVSQKYNEQFF
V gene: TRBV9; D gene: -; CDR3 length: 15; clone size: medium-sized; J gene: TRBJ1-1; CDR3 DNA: TGTGCCAGCAGCGTAGCCGCGACGGTTAACACTGAAGCTTTCTTT; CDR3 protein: CASSVAATVNTEAFF
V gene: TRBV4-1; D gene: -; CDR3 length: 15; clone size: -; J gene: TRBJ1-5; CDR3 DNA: TGCGCCAGCAGCCAAGGTGGAGGGGGAAATCAGCCCCAGCATTTT; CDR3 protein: CASSQGGGGNQPQHF
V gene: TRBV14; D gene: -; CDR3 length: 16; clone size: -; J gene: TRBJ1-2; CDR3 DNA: TGTGCCAGCAGCCCTTTGAGCAGGGTCTCCTTCTATGGCTACACCTTC; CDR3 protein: CASSPLSRVSFYGYTF
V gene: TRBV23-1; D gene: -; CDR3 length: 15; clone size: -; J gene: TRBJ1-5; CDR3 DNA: TGCGCCAGCAGGGGGACGGTGAATAGCAATCAGCCCCAGCATTTT; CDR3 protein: CASRGTVNSNQPQHF
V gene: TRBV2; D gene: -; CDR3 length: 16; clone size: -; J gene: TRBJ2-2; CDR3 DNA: TGTGCCAGCTCCCTGAACGGCGGTCTAAACACCGGGGAGCTGTTTTTT; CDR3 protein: CASSLNGGLNTGELFF
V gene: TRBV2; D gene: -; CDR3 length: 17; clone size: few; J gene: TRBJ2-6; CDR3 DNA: TGTGCCAGCAGTGTAGCGGCCTCGGGACCTGGGGCCAACGTCCTGACTTTC; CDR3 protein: CASSVAASGPGANVLTF
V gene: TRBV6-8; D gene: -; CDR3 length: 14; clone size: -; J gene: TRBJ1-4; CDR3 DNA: TGTGCCAGCAGTGGAACTTGGTCAGATGAAAAACTGTTTTTT; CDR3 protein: CASSGTWSDEKLFF
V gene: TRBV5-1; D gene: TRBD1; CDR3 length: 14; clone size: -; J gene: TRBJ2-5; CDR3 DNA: TGCGCCAGCAGCTTGGAAGGGGGCGCGAAGACCCAGTACTTC; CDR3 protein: CASSLEGGAKTQYF
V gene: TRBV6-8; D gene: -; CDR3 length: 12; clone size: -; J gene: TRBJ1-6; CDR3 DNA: TGTGCCAGCAACAGGGCAGGATCACCCCTCCACTTT; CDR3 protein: CASNRAGSPLHF
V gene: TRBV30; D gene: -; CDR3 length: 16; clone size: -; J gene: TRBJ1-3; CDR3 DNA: TGTGCCTGGAGTATCACTGGTGTCGGCACTTGGGGGACCATATATTTT; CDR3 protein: CAWSITGVGTWGTIYF
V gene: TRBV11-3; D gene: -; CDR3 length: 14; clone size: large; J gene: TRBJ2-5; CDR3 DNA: TGTGCCAGCAGCTTGGCAGGTGGGGCTGAGACCCAGTACTTC; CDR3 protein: CASSLAGGAETQYF
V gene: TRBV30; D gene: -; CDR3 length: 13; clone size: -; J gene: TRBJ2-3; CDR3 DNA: TGTGCCTGGAGAGGGGTAATCACAGATACGCAGTATTTT; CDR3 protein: CAWRGVITDTQYF
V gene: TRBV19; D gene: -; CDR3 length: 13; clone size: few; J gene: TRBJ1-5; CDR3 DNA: TGTGCCAGTAGGTGGGGGGTCGAGGAGCCCCAGCATTTT; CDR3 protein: CASRWGVEEPQHF
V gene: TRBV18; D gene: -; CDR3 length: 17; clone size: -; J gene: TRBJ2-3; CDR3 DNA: TGTGCCAGCTCACCGGTCACTAGGACTATTCTCGGAGATACGCAGTATTTT; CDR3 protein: CASSPVTRTILGDTQYF
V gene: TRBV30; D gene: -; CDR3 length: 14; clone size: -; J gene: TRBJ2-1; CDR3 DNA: TGTGCCTGGAGTGTGTCGGCAGATTACAATGAGCAGTTCTTC; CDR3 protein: CAWSVSADYNEQFF
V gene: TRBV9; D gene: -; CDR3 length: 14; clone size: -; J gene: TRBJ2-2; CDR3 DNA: TGTGCCAGCAGTGAGGCCGCAAGGACCGGGGAGCTGTTTTTT; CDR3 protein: CASSEAARTGELFF
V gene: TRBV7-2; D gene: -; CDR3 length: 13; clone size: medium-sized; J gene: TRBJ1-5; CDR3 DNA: TGTGCCAGCAGCTTAGTTGAGAATCAGCCCCAGCATTTT; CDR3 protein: CASSLVENQPQHF
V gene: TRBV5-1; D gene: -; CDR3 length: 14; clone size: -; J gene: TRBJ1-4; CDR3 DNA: TGCGCCAGCAGCACGAGGGAAAGTGGTGAAAAACTGTTTTTT; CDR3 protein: CASSTRESGEKLFF
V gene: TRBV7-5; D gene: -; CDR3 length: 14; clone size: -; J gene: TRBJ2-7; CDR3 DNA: TGTGCCAGCAGCCTAGCGGGAGGGCCCAACGAGCAGTACTTC; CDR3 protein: CASSLAGGPNEQYF
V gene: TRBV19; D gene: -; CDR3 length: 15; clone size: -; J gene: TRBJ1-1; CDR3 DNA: TGTGCCAGTAGTATAGACTGGGACATTTCCACTGAAGCTTTCTTT; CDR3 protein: CASSIDWDISTEAFF
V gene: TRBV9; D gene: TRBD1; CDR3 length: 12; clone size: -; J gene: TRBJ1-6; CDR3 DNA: TGTGCCAGCAGGGGGGACAGACCACCCCTCCACTTT; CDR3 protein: CASRGDRPPLHF
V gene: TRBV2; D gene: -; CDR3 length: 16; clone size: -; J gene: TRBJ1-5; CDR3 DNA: TGTGCCAGCAGTGAAGCGGGACGGGGGGGGAATCAGCCCCAGCATTTT; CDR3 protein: CASSEAGRGGNQPQHF
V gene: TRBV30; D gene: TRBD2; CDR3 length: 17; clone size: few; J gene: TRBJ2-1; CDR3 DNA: TGTGCCTGGAGGGAGGCGGGGAGGGGAGGCGCTGGGGGTGAGCAGTTCTTC; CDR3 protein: CAWREAGRGGAGGEQFF
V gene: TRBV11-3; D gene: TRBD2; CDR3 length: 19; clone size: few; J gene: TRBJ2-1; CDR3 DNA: TGTGCCAGCAGCTTAAGGCCGGGACTAGCGGACCCTGGGTACAATGAGCAGTTCTTC; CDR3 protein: CASSLRPGLADPGYNEQFF
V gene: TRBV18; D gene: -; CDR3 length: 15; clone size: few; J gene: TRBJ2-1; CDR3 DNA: TGTGCCAGCAACCCCAGCCCCATTCAGAACAATGAGCAGTTCTTC; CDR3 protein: CASNPSPIQNNEQFF
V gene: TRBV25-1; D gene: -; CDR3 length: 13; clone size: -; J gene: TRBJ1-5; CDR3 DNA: TGTGCCAGCAGTGAATCTGGGAATCAGCCCCAGCATTTT; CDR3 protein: CASSESGNQPQHF
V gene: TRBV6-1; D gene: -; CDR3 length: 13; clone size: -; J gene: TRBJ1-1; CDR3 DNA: TGTGCCAGCAGTGAAGCGGAGAACACTGAAGCTTTCTTT; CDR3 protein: CASSEAENTEAFF
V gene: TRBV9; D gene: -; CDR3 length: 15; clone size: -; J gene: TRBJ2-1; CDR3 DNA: TGTGCCAGCAAAGTGTCCGGGACCAGGGGCAATGAGCAGTTCTTC; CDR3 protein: CASKVSGTRGNEQFF
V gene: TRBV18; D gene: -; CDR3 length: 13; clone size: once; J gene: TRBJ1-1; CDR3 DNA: TGTGCCAGCTCACCGGGCCTGAACACTGAAGCTTTCTTT; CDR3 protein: CASSPGLNTEAFF
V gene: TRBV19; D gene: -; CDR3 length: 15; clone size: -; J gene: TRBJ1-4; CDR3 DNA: TGTGCCAGTAGCACGAGGAGGGGGTCGAATGAAAAACTGTTTTTT; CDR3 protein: CASSTRRGSNEKLFF
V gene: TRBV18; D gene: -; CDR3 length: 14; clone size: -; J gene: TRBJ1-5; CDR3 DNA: TGTGCCAGCTCACCATCCAGAATTGGTCAGCCCCAGCATTTT; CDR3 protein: CASSPSRIGQPQHF
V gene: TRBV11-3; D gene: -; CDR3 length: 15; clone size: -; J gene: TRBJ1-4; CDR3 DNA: TGTGCCAGCAGCCCTACCGCGGGCCCTGGAAGAAAACTGTTTTTT; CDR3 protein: CASSPTAGPGRKLFF
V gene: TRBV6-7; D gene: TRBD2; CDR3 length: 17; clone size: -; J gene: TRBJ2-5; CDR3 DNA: TGTGCCAGCAGTGCGGGACTAGCGGGGGTTCTGAAAGAGACCCAGTACTTC; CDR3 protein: CASSAGLAGVLKETQYF
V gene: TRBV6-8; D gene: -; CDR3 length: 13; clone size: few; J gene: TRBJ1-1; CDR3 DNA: TGTGCCAGCAGTCTAAGAAGGACACTCGAAGCTTTCTTT; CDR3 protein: CASSLRRTLEAFF
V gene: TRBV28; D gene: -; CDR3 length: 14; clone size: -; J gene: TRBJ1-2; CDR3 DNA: TGTGCCAGCAGTTTGACACCCTGGGCTGATGGCTACACCTTC; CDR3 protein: CASSLTPWADGYTF
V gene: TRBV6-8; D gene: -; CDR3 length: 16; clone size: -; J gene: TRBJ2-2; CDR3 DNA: TGTGCCAGCAGTGCCATCCCCGGGAGCCTTCCGGGGGAGCTGTTTTTT; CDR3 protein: CASSAIPGSLPGELFF
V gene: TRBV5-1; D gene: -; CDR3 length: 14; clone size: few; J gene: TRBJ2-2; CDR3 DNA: TGCGCCAGCAGATGGCAGGATATCACCGGGGAGCTGTTTTTT; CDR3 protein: CASRWQDITGELFF
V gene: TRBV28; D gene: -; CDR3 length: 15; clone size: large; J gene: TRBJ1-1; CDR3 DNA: TGTGCCAGCAGTTTGAGGGAGACAGGCCGGACTGAAGCTTTCTTT; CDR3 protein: CASSLRETGRTEAFF
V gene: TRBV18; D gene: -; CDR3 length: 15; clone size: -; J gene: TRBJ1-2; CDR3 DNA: TGTGCCAGCTCGGGAGGGGCCGGTCCTAACTATGGCTACACCTTC; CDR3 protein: CASSGGAGPNYGYTF
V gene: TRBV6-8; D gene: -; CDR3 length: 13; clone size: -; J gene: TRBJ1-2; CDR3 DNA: TGTGCCAGCAATTACGGCCAAATCTATGGCTACACCTTC; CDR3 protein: CASNYGQIYGYTF
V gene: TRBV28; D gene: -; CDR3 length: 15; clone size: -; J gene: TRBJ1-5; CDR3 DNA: TGTGCCAGCAGTCTCAGGGAGTTTGCCGATCAGCCCCAGCATTTT; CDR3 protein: CASSLREFADQPQHF